This T cell receptor (beta chain) appears in the sequencing data of a study of spatial heterogeneity in lung cancer. Points on this clonotype: What it recognizes is unknown. At one boundary the junction diverges from the germline segment, which might be a read error.

Each CDR3 protein is one row after TCRdb ran MiXCR on the 5' RACE reads. Here the sample spans about 48,000 distinct CDR3 sequences, roughly 5% being singletons. Study findings and constraints: The study found ubiquitous expanded tumor TCRs in blood more at resection than follow-up.

The time point: sample taken at primary tumor resection. In each case, whole RNA from tumor, nontumor lung or frozen PBMC was sequenced unsorted. The donors, fewer than 90 patients with untreated early-stage non-small cell lung cancer, provided the samples. The CDR3 spans 15 residues. Germline assignment: CDR1 SGHVS and CDR2 FNYEAQ. The V call is TRBV7-6, the J call TRBJ1-4; D is possibly TRBD1 (5 bases). The TCR sequence derives from a male donor with early-stage non-small cell lung cancer. The source material was PBMCs, sampled at surgery. DNA of the CDR3: TGTGCCAGCAGCTTATTGGGACCTGCTAATGAAAAAATGTTTTTT. Translated, it gives CASSLLGPANEKMFF.